This T cell receptor (beta chain) was sequenced for a study of human T cells and chemical hapten exposure. TCRdb ran MiXCR on the RACE reads and lists one entry per CDR3 protein. The sample lists 100,000 or so distinct CDR3 sequences; more than 9.5% were seen once. The CDR3 totals 19 residues. Germline trimming cut 3 bases from V and 1 base from J; bases unmatched to any gene: 9. CDR1 is SGDLS and CDR2 is YYNGEE in the germline V gene. Described time point: patch test 1, 2 weeks after DPC sensitization. As for treatment: therapeutic diphenylcyclopropenone sensitization with weekly scalp DPC. The clonotype comes from a woman aged 35 to 49 with alopecia areata. Some clones in this sample may be carry-over from other donors' samples. The starting material was whole blood, obtained in connection with sensitization to the hapten diphenylcyclopropenone (DPC). The J gene is TRBJ2-3, the V gene TRBV9; 15 bases are a match to TRBD2. The CDR3 DNA reads TGTGCCAGCAGCGAGACGTCCGGGACTAGCGGGGGGCGCACAGATACGCAGTATTTT. Translation gives CASSETSGTSGGRTDTQYF.